The rows below give T cell receptor beta chains drawn from one sample of a study of T-cell memory formation after mild COVID-19. From the 5' RACE reads, TCRdb called clonotypes with MiXCR, one entry per CDR3 protein. The table lists 350,000 to 500,000 distinct CDR3 sequences, under 20% of them singletons. Sequencing was carried out using PBMCs or a T cell subset sorted from them (not recorded which). The origin of the receptors is a man younger than 35 who had mild COVID-19 (a few samples of this study predate the infection). Cell type and time point are not known. CDR3s include the opening cysteine and the closing phenylalanine or tryptophan.

V: TRBV4-2
CDR3: CASSQSSGGAGQFF

V: TRBV10-2
CDR3: CASSESPGNSNQPQHF

V: TRBV4-3
CDR3: CASSQDRGPLQETQYF

V: TRBV10-3
CDR3: CAISDSQITDTQYF

V: TRBV29-1
CDR3: CSVEVGAQEEQYF

V: TRBV20-1
CDR3: CSAGGFWDTEAFF

V: TRBV20-1
CDR3: CSAKRDRWGNIQYF

V: TRBV6-6
CDR3: CASSGDTREAFF

V: TRBV6-6
CDR3: CASTYDGEQYF

V: TRBV28
CDR3: CASSLRDRGPKWDTQYF

V: TRBV27
CDR3: CASRKGFNEKLFF

V: TRBV7-9
CDR3: CASSLAVTEAFF

V: TRBV2
CDR3: CASSSDLSYEQYF

V: TRBV29-1
CDR3: CSVGPAPTLEAFF

V: TRBV6-2/TRBV6-3
CDR3: CASIPGGPATDTQYF

V: TRBV28
CDR3: CAAGGQGSGKTQYF

V: TRBV28
CDR3: CASSLADRSNEKLFF

V: TRBV6-2/TRBV6-3
CDR3: CASSSFETQYF

V: TRBV7-9
CDR3: CASSLPVAGAHGETQYF

V: TRBV7-8
CDR3: CASSSWGPETQYF

V: TRBV12-3/TRBV12-4
CDR3: CASGRGVAGELFF

V: TRBV24-1
CDR3: CATSDRIGRGGRDEQFF

V: TRBV6-5
CDR3: CASSPARLLGEQYF

V: TRBV15
CDR3: CATSRGATGGYGYTF

V: TRBV7-6
CDR3: CASSAGGGALTLGETQYF

V: TRBV5-5
CDR3: CASSAGTSGGNQETQYF

V: TRBV7-9
CDR3: CASSSGGGQFF

V: TRBV4-1
CDR3: CASSQAVGIRDSPLHF

V: TRBV4-1
CDR3: CASSQDGMGSLAETQYF